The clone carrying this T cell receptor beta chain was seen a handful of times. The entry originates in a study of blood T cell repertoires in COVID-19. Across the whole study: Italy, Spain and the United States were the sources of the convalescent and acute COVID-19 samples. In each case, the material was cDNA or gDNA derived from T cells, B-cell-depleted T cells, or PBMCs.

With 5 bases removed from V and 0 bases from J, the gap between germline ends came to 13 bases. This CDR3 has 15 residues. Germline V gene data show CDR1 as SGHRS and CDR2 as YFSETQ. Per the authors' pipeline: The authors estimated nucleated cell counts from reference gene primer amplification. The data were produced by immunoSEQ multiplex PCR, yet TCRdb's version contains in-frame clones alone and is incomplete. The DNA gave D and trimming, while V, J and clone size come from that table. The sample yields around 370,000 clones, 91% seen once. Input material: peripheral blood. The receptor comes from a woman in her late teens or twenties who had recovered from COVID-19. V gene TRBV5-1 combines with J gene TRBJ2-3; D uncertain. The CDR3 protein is CASSLEGASTDTQYF. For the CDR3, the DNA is TGCGCCAGCAGTCTGGAAGGAGCTAGCACAGATACGCAGTATTTT.